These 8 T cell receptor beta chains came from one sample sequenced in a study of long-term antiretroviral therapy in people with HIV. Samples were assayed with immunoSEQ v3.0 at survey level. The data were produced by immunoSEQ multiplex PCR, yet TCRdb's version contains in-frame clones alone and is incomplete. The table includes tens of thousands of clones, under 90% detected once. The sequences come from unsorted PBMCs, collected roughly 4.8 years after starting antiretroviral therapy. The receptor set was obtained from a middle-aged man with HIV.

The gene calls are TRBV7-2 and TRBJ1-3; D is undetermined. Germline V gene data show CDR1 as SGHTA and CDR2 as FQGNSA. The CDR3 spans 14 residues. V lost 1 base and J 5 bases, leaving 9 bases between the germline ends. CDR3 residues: CASSLDGMRNTIYF. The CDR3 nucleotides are TGTGCCAGCAGCTTAGATGGCATGCGAAACACCATATATTTT.

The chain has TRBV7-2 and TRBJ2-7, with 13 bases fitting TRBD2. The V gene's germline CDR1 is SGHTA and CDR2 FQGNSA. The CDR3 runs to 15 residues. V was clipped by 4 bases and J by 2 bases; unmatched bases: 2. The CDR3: CASSSGLAGTYEQYF. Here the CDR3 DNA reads TGTGCCAGCAGCTCGGGACTAGCGGGAACCTACGAGCAGTACTTC.

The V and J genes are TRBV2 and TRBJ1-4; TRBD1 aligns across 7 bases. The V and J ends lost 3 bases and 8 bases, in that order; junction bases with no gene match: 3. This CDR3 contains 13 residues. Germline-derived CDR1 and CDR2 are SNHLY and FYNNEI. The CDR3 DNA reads TGTGCCAGCAGTGAGGGACAGCTGGAAAAACTGTTTTTT. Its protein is CASSEGQLEKLFF. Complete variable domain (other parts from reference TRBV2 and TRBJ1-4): EPEVTQTPSHQVTQMGQEVILRCVPISNHLYFYWYRQILGQKVEFLVSFYNNEISEKSEIFDDQFSVERPDGSNFTLKIRSTKLEDSAMYFCASSEGQLEKLFFGSGTQLSVL.

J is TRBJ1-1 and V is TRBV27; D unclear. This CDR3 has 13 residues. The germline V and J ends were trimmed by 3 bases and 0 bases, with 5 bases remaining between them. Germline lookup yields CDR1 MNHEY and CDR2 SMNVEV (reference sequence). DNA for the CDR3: TGTGCCAGCAGTTTCAGTTTGAACACTGAAGCTTTCTTT. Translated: CASSFSLNTEAFF.

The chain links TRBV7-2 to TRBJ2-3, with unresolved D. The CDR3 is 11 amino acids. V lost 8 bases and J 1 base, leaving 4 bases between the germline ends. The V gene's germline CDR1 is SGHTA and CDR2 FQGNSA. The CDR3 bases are TGTGCCAGCGATCGCACAGATACGCAGTATTTT. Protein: CASDRTDTQYF.

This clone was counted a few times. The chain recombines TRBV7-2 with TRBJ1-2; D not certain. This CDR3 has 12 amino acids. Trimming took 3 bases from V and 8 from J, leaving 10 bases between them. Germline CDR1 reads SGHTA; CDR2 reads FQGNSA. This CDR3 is CASSFSKQGYTF. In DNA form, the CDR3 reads TGTGCCAGCAGCTTCTCCAAGCAGGGCTACACCTTC.

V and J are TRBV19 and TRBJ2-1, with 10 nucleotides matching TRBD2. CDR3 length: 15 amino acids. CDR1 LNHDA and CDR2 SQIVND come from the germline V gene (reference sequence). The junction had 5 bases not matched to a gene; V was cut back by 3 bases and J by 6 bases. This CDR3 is CASSIGASGGNEQFF. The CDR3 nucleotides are TGTGCCAGTAGTATCGGGGCTAGCGGGGGCAATGAGCAGTTCTTC.

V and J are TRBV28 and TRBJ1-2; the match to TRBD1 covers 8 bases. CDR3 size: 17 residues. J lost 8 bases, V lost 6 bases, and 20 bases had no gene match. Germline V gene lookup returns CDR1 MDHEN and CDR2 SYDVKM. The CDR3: CASRDGGPLGTGSGYTF. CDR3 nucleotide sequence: TGTGCCAGCAGAGATGGTGGCCCCCTAGGGACAGGTTCCGGCTACACCTTC.